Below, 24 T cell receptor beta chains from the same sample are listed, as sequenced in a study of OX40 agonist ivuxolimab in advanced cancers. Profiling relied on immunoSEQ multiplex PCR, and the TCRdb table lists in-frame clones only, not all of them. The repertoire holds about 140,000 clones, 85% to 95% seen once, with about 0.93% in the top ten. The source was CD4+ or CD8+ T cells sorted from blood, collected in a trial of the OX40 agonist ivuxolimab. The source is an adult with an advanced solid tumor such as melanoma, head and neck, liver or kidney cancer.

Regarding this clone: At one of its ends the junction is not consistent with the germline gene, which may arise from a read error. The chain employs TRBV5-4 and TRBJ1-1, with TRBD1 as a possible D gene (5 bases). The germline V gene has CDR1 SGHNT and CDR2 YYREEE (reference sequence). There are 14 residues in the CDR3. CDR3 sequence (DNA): TGCGCCAGCAGCCAAGACGACAGAGACACTGAAGCTTTCTTT. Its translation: CASSQDDRDTEAFF.

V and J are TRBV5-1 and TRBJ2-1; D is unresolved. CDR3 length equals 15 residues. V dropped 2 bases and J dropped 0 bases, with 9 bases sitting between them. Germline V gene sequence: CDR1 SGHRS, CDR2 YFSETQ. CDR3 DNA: TGCGCCAGCAGCTTTCGTCGGGTCTCCTACAATGAGCAGTTCTTC. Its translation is CASSFRRVSYNEQFF.

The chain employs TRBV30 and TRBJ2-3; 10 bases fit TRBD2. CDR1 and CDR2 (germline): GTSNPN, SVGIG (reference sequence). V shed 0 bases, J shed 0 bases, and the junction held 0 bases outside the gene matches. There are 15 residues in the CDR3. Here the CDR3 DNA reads TGTGCCTGGAGTGTGGGACTAGCGAGCACAGATACGCAGTATTTT. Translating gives CAWSVGLASTDTQYF. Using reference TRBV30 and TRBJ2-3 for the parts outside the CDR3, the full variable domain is SQTIHQWPATLVQPVGSPLSLECTVEGTSNPNLYWYRQAAGRGLQLLFYSVGIGQISSEVPQNLSASRPQDRQFILSSKKLLLSDSGFYLCAWSVGLASTDTQYFGPGTRLTVL.

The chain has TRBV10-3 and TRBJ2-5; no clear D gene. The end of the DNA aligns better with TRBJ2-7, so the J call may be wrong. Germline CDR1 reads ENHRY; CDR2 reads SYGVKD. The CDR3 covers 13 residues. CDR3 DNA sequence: TGTGCCATCAGCTCAGGCCCGTTCTACGAGCAGTACTTC. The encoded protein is CAISSGPFYEQYF.

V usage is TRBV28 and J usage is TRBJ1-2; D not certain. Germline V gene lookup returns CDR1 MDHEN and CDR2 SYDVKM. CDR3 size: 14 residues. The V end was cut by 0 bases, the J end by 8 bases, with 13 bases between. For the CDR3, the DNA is TGTGCCAGCAGTTTATGGACCCCGGATCTAGGCTACACCTTC. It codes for CASSLWTPDLGYTF.

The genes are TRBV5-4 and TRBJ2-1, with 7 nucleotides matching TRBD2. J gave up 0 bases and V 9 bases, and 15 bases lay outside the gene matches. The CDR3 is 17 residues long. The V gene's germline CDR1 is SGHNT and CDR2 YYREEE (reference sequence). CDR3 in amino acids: CATQRTGGPSSYNEQFF. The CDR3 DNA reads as TGTGCCACTCAACGGACGGGGGGTCCCAGCTCCTACAATGAGCAGTTCTTC.

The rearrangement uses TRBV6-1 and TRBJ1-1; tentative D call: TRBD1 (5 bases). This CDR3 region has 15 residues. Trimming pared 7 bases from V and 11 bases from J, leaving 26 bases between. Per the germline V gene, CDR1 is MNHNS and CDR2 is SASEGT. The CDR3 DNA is TGTGCCAGCACTTTGGACATAGGTCAATACCTTGGGGCTTTCTTT. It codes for CASTLDIGQYLGAFF.

The CDR3 is CASSHDRILYNEQFF. The CDR3 DNA follows: TGTGCCAGCAGTCATGACAGGATATTGTACAATGAGCAGTTCTTC. V gene TRBV7-2 combines with J gene TRBJ2-1, with a weak D call TRBD1 (6 bases). Trimming removed 6 bases at V and 4 bases at J, with 16 bases between. CDR1 and CDR2 (germline): SGHTA, FQGNSA. The CDR3 loop spans 15 amino acids.

The CDR3 nucleotides read TGTGCCAGCAGTTGGGGACAGCGAAACACCATATATTTT. This translates into CASSWGQRNTIYF. This chain uses TRBV6-5 with TRBJ1-3, with TRBD1 identical over 7 bases. The V segment lost 4 bases and the J segment 5 bases; nucleotides outside the gene matches: 2. In germline, CDR1 is MNHEY, CDR2 SVGAGI. This CDR3 region has 13 residues.

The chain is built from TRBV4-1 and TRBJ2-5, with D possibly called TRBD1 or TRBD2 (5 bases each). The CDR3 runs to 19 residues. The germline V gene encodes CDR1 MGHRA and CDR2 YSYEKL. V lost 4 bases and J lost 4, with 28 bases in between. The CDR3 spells CASSRRIPGTLNSGETQYF. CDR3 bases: TGCGCCAGCAGCCGTCGTATCCCCGGGACCCTGAATTCAGGAGAGACCCAGTACTTC.

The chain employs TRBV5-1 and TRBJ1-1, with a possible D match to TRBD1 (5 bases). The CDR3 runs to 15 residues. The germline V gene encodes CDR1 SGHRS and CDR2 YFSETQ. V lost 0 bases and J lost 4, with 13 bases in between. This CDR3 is CASSLGGRTGTEAFF. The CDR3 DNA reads TGCGCCAGCAGCTTGGGGGGACGGACGGGCACTGAAGCTTTCTTT.

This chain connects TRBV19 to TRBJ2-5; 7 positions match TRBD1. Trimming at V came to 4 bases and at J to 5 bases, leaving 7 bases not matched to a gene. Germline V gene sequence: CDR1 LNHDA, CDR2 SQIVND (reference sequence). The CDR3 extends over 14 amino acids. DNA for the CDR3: TGTGCCAGTAGTAACCTAGCCAGGGGGGAGACCCAGTACTTC. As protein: CASSNLARGETQYF.

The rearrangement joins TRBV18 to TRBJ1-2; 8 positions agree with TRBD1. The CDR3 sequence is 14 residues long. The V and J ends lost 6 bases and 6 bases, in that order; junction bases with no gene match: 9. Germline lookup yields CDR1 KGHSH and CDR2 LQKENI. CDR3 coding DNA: TGTGCCAGCTCCCCCGGACAGGGCGGTGATGGCTACACCTTC. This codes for CASSPGQGGDGYTF.

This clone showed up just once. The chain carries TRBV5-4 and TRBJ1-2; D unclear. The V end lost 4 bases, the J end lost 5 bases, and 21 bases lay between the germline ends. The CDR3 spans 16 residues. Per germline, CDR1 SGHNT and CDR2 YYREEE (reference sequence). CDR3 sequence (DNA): TGTGCCAGCAGCATGCCCCGGACCGGCTTGGGTTATGGCTACACCTTC. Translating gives CASSMPRTGLGYGYTF. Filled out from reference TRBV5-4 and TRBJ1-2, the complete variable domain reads ETGVTQSPTHLIKTRGQQVTLRCSSQSGHNTVSWYQQALGQGPQFIFQYYREEENGRGNFPPRFSGLQFPNYSSELNVNALELDDSALYLCASSMPRTGLGYGYTFGSGTRLTVV.

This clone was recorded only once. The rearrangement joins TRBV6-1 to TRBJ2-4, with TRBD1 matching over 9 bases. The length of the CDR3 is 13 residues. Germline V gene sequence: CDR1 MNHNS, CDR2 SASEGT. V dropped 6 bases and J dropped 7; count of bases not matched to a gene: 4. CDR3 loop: CASRRDRVNIQYF. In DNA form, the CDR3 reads TGTGCCAGCAGGAGGGACAGGGTTAACATTCAGTACTTC.

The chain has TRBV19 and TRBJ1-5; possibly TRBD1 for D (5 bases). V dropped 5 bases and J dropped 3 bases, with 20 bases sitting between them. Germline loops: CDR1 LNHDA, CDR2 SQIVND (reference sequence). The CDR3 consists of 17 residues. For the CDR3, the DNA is TGTGCCAGTAGTCATAGGGGAGGGGATCACTACAATCAGCCCCAGCATTTT. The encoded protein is CASSHRGGDHYNQPQHF.

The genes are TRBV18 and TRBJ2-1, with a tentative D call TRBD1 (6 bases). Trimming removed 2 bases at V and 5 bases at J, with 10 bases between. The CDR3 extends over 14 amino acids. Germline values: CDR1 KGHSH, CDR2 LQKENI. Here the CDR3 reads CASSPTGNNNEQFF. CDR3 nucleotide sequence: TGTGCCAGCTCACCAACAGGGAACAACAATGAGCAGTTCTTC.

The CDR3: CASSDDRNYGYTF. Here the CDR3 DNA reads TGTGCCAGCAGCGATGACAGGAACTATGGCTACACCTTC. The V and J genes are TRBV7-3 and TRBJ1-2, with D tentatively TRBD1 (6 bases). The V and J ends lost 5 bases and 2 bases respectively, with 9 bases between them. CDR3 length: 13 residues. CDR1 is SGHTA and CDR2 is FQGTGA in the germline V gene.

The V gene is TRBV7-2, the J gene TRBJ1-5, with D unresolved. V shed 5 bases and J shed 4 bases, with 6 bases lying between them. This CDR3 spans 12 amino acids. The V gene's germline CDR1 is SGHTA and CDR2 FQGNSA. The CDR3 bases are TGTGCCAGCAGCCCTAAGAATCAGCCCCAGCATTTT. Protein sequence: CASSPKNQPQHF.

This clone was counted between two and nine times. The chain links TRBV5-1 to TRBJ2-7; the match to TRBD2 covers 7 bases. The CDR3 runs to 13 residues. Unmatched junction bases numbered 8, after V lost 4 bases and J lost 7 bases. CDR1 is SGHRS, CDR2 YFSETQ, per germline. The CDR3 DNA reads TGCGCCAGCAGCCCCGGGGGGACGGTGGAGCAGTACTTC. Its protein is CASSPGGTVEQYF.

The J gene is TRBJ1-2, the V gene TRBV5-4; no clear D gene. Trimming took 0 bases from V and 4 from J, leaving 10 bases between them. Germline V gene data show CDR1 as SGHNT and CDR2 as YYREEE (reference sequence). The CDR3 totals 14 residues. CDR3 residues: CASSLGSAFYGYTF. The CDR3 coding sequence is TGTGCCAGCAGCTTGGGATCGGCCTTCTATGGCTACACCTTC.

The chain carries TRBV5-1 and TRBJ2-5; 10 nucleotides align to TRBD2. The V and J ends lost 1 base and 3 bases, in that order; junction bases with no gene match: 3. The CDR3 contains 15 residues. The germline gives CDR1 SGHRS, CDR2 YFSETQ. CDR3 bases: TGCGCCAGCAGCTTGTGGGGACTAGCGAAAGAGACCCAGTACTTC. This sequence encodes CASSLWGLAKETQYF.

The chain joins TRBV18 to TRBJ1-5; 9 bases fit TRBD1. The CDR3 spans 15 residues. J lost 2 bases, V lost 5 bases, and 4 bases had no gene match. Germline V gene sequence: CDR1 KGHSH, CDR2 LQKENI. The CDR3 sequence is CASSAGQGRNQPQHF. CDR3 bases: TGTGCCAGCTCAGCCGGACAGGGGCGCAATCAGCCCCAGCATTTT.

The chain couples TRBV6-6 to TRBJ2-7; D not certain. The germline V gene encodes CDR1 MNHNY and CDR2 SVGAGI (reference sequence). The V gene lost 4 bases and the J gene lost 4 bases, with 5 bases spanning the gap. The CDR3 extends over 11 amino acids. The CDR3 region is CASSSTYEQYF. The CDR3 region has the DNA TGTGCCAGCAGTTCCACATACGAGCAGTACTTC.